This TCR beta chain was recovered during a study of T cells after yellow fever vaccination. Via MiXCR, TCRdb re-called the 5' RACE reads, giving one row per CDR3 protein. The sample shows fewer than 500,000 distinct CDR3 sequences, about 17% of them seen only once. The CDR3 extends over 13 amino acids. V was trimmed by 6 bases and J by 6 bases, leaving 9 bases between them. CDR1 and CDR2 (germline): MNHEY, SMNVEV (reference sequence). In its sample, this clonotype was seen once. The antigen remains unidentified. Study-level results: The booster response re-showed most primary clones: around 96% CD4, approximately 90% CD8.

Sequencing used PBMCs, obtained before the yellow fever booster vaccination. The clonotype originates from a man in his late teens or twenties who received the YFV17D yellow fever vaccine. The chain carries TRBV27 and TRBJ1-6; D is unresolved. CDR3 sequence: CASRERGNSPLHF. Written as DNA, the CDR3 is TGTGCCAGCAGGGAGCGGGGTAATTCACCCCTCCACTTT.